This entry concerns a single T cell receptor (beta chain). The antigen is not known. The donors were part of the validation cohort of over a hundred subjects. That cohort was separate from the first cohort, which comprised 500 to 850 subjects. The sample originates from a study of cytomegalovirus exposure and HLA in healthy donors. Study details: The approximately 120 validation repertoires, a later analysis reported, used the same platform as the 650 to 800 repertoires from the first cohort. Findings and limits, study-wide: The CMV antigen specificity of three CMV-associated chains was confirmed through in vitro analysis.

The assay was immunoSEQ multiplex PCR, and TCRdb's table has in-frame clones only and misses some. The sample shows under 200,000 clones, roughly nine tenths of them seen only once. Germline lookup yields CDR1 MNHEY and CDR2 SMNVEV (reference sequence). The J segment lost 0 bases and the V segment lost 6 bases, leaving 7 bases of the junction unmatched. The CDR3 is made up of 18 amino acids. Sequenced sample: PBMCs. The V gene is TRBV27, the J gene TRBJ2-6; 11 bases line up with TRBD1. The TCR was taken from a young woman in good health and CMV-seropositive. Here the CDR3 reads CASSWTGGVVSGANVLTF. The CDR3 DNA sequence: TGTGCCAGCAGCTGGACAGGGGGCGTTGTCTCTGGGGCCAACGTCCTGACTTTC.